Listed here are 7 T cell receptor beta chains from one sample, sequenced in a study of shared clonotypes between healthy human individuals. Repertoires were generated with immunoSEQ multiplex PCR, while TCRdb's copy carries only in-frame clones and drops some. The sample holds some 2,100,000 clones, approximately 94% seen once. Terminally differentiated effector memory CD45RA+ cells were excluded by CCR7 positive selection of CD45RO-negative cells. Material: naive CD8+ T cells from PBMCs. The receptors were gathered from a man between 18 and 35 years old in good health. Some clones in this sample may be carry-over from other donors' samples.

On this clone: A read error may be the cause here, since a much bigger clone is one base away. The chain recombines TRBV7-6 with TRBJ2-2; D remains unclear. V was trimmed by 6 bases and J by 3 bases, leaving 2 bases between them. In germline, CDR1 is SGHVS, CDR2 FNYEAQ. The CDR3 covers 11 residues. In DNA, the CDR3 is TGTGCCAGCAGGGACACCGGGGAGCTGTTTTTT. Translated, it gives CASRDTGELFF.

The chain couples TRBV5-6 to TRBJ2-4, with 9 bases lining up with TRBD1. This CDR3 comprises 13 residues. V dropped 4 bases and J dropped 6; count of bases not matched to a gene: 2. The V gene's germline CDR1 is SGHDT and CDR2 YYEEEE. The CDR3 nucleotides read TGTGCCAGCAGCCCGGACAGGGGAAACATTCAGTACTTC. Protein sequence: CASSPDRGNIQYF.

The chain is built from TRBV4-1 and TRBJ2-7, with 13 bases matching TRBD2. CDR3 size: 18 residues. J lost 2 bases, V lost 4 bases, and 11 bases had no gene match. Germline V gene data show CDR1 as MGHRA and CDR2 as YSYEKL. CDR3 residues: CASSPEGTSGNGAYEQYF. CDR3 in DNA: TGCGCCAGCAGCCCCGAGGGGACTAGCGGGAATGGGGCCTACGAGCAGTACTTC.

This clone has only one observation. The V call is TRBV7-9, the J call TRBJ2-3; TRBD1 is a possible D gene (6 bases). Per germline, CDR1 SEHNR and CDR2 FQNEAQ (reference sequence). V was cut by 1 base and J by 2 bases, with 10 bases left in between. CDR3 length: 15 amino acids. The CDR3 here is CASSLETGHTDTQYF. CDR3 nucleotides: TGTGCCAGCAGCTTAGAAACAGGGCACACAGATACGCAGTATTTT.

CDR3 bases: TGTGCCATCAGTGAGATTCTAGCGGGAGCAATTGGGGAGCTGTTTTTT. Protein: CAISEILAGAIGELFF. The chain carries TRBV10-3 and TRBJ2-2, with 10 bases fitting TRBD2. CDR3 size: 16 residues. V was clipped by 2 bases and J by 8 bases; unmatched bases: 8. The germline V gene encodes CDR1 ENHRY and CDR2 SYGVKD.

This chain connects TRBV6-4 to TRBJ2-2, with D tentatively TRBD1 or TRBD2 (5 bases each). The V gene's germline CDR1 is MRHNA and CDR2 SNTAGT. The CDR3 sequence is 14 residues long. V lost 6 bases and J 6 bases, leaving 14 bases between the germline ends. This chain's CDR3 is CASSPGTLAGELFF. CDR3 in DNA: TGTGCCAGCAGCCCCGGGACCCTCGCCGGGGAGCTGTTTTTT.

The chain employs TRBV7-9 and TRBJ2-3; D gene ambiguous. Deletions cut 1 base from V and 4 bases from J, with 15 bases between. The germline V gene has CDR1 SEHNR and CDR2 FQNEAQ (reference sequence). This CDR3 region has 16 residues. In DNA form, the CDR3 reads TGTGCCAGCAGCTTAGGGTCCTACCCCCCAGCAGATACGCAGTATTTT. This gives the protein CASSLGSYPPADTQYF.